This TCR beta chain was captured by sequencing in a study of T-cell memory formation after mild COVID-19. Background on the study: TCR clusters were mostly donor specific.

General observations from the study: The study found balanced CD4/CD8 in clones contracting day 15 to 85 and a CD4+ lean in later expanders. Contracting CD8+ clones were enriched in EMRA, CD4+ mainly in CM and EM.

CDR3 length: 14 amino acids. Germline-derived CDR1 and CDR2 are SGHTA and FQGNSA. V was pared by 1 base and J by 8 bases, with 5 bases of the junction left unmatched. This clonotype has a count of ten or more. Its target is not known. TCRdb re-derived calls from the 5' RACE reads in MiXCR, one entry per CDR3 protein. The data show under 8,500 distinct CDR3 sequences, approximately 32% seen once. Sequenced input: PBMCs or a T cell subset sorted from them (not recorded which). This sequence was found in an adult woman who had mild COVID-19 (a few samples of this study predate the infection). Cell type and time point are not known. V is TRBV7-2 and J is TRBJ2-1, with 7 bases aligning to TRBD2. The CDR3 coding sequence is TGTGCCAGCAGCTTAGTGCGGCTAGCGGATGAGCAGTTCTTC. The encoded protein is CASSLVRLADEQFF.